Below are 16 T cell receptor beta chains sequenced from a single sample in a study of blood T cells in healthy people across ages. A second PCR, run for roughly 7 to 11 cycles, used a sample-barcoded 5' primer plus a J-beta primer mix. TCRdb recomputed calls from the 5' RACE reads with MiXCR, one row per CDR3 protein. This sample has around 1,500,000 distinct CDR3 sequences, with under 30% found just once. Sequencing input: blood. These receptors all stem from a woman under 40 in good health.

This chain connects TRBV20-1 to TRBJ2-1; TRBD2 matches 10 bases. This CDR3 has 14 residues. Germline V gene lookup returns CDR1 DFQATT and CDR2 SNEGSKA (reference sequence). The V and J ends lost 6 bases and 6 bases, in that order; junction bases with no gene match: 8. CDR3 sequence reads: CSAFLAGGLNEQFF. CDR3 nucleotide sequence: TGCAGTGCCTTTTTAGCGGGAGGCCTCAATGAGCAGTTCTTC.

This clonotype was seen a handful of times. CDR3: CATSALRTGDTQYF. The CDR3 DNA follows: TGTGCCACCAGTGCCCTACGGACGGGGGATACGCAGTATTTT. The chain links TRBV24-1 to TRBJ2-3; perhaps TRBD2 as D (5 bases). This CDR3 region has 14 residues. CDR1 is KGHDR and CDR2 is SFDVKD in the germline V gene. The V and J ends lost 5 bases and 6 bases respectively, with 14 bases between them.

V gene TRBV7-6 combines with J gene TRBJ1-2; D might be TRBD1 (6 bases). The CDR3 loop spans 16 amino acids. The V gene lost 5 bases and the J gene lost 5 bases, with 21 bases spanning the gap. Per the germline V gene, CDR1 is SGHVS and CDR2 is FNYEAQ. The CDR3: CASSPVGGGHEYGYTF. The CDR3 region has the DNA TGTGCCAGCAGCCCCGTCGGAGGGGGGCACGAGTATGGCTACACCTTC.

This clonotype was detected only a few times. V and J are TRBV9 and TRBJ2-3; no clear D. CDR3 length equals 15 residues. Per germline, CDR1 SGDLS and CDR2 YYNGEE. V was trimmed by 0 bases and J by 2 bases, leaving 10 bases between them. The CDR3 protein is CASSVAGTSTDTQYF. In nucleotides, the CDR3 is TGTGCCAGCAGCGTAGCTGGTACGTCCACAGATACGCAGTATTTT.

This clonotype was counted only a few times. CDR3: CASRPPGQGARETQYF. CDR3 nucleotide sequence: TGTGCCAGCAGGCCACCGGGACAGGGGGCTAGGGAGACCCAGTACTTC. This sequence joins TRBV11-2 and TRBJ2-5; 12 bases align to TRBD1. Trimming removed 6 bases from V and 5 bases from J; junction bases left unmatched: 10. This CDR3 has 16 amino acids. Germline lookup yields CDR1 SGHAT and CDR2 FQNNGV.

With regard to this clonotype: Mismatch with germline at one junction end may stem from a read error. The chain carries TRBV5-1 and TRBJ2-4, with D perhaps matching TRBD2 (6 bases). CDR1 and CDR2 (germline): SGHRS, YFSETQ. The CDR3 extends over 13 amino acids. The CDR3 DNA follows: TGCGCCAGCAGTTTGGTGGGACTTTGGAAGCAGTACTTC. Translated: CASSLVGLWKQYF.

Notes on this clonotype: The junction does not match germline at one end; this may be a read error. As DNA, the CDR3 is TGTACCAGCATCCTGACAGAGGGAAACACCATATATTTT. It specifies CTSILTEGNTIYF. This chain links TRBV12-3 or TRBV12-4 with TRBJ1-3, with D possibly TRBD1 on 5 matching bases. CDR3 length: 13 amino acids.

The J gene is TRBJ1-1, the V gene TRBV27; D may be TRBD1 (6 bases). V was cut by 5 bases and J by 1 base, with 14 bases left in between. This CDR3 is built from 15 residues. Per germline, CDR1 MNHEY and CDR2 SMNVEV (reference sequence). CDR3 amino acids: CASSTWGAGNTEAFF. The CDR3 DNA follows: TGTGCCAGCAGTACCTGGGGGGCAGGGAACACTGAAGCTTTCTTT.

This chain uses TRBV30 with TRBJ1-2; a weak D match, TRBD1 (5 bases). Between the trimmed V and J ends, which lost 5 bases and 4 bases, there was a span of 17 bases. The CDR3 is 14 residues long. From germline, CDR1 is GTSNPN and CDR2 SVGIG (reference sequence). The CDR3 DNA is TGTGCCTGGGGACGACGGGGGACGAGCTATGGCTACACCTTC. Its translation: CAWGRRGTSYGYTF.

In the case of this clonotype: This could be a read error, since a much larger clone is one nucleotide away. The CDR3 reads CVSSQDLGSLWPDTQYF. For the CDR3, the DNA is TGCGTCAGCAGCCAAGATTTAGGCAGCCTCTGGCCAGATACGCAGTATTTT. The chain uses TRBV4-1 and TRBJ2-3; no reliable D call. The length of the CDR3 is 17 residues. CDR1 is MGHRA and CDR2 is YSYEKL in the germline V gene.

In this sample, this clonotype turned up a few times. The V call is TRBV6-2 or TRBV6-3, the J call TRBJ2-1, with D possibly matching TRBD1 (5 bases). Germline lookup yields CDR1 MNHEY and CDR2 SVGEGT. Trimming stripped 3 bases from V and 2 bases from J, with 20 bases between. There are 18 residues in the CDR3. CDR3 protein: CASSYNEIGRATYNEQFF. The CDR3 DNA reads as TGTGCCAGCAGTTATAACGAGATCGGCAGGGCCACCTACAATGAGCAGTTCTTC.

Comment on this clonotype: This likely reflects a read error, since a far larger clone is one base away. The chain recombines TRBV5-1 with TRBJ1-2; 9 bases fit TRBD1. The CDR3 length is 13 residues. From germline, CDR1 is SGHRS and CDR2 YFSETQ. CDR3 nucleotide sequence: TGCGTCAGCAGCTTGGACAGGGGACGCGGCTACACCTTC. Translation gives CVSSLDRGRGYTF.

This clonotype was observed at least ten times. The V call is TRBV20-1, the J call TRBJ2-5; D may be TRBD2 (6 bases). Trimming shortened V by 3 bases and J by 1 base, and 15 bases separated the two germline ends. CDR3 length equals 15 residues. The V gene's germline CDR1 is DFQATT and CDR2 SNEGSKA (reference sequence). This CDR3 reads CSARFGGFLQETQYF. The DNA for the CDR3 is TGCAGTGCTAGGTTCGGGGGATTTCTCCAAGAGACCCAGTACTTC.

The V gene is TRBV7-9, the J gene TRBJ2-3, with D perhaps matching TRBD2 (5 bases). The V end was cut by 6 bases, the J end by 3 bases, with 16 bases between. Germline V CDR1 and CDR2: SEHNR, FQNEAQ (reference sequence). This CDR3 has 15 amino acids. CDR3 amino acids: CASSSVGLATDTQYF. The CDR3 nucleotides read TGTGCCAGCAGTTCTGTCGGGCTAGCAACAGATACGCAGTATTTT. Based on the CDR3 plus reference TRBV7-9 and TRBJ2-3, the full variable domain is DTGVSQNPRHKITKRGQNVTFRCDPISEHNRLYWYRQTLGQGPEFLTYFQNEAQLEKSRLLSDRFSAERPKGSFSTLEIQRTEQGDSAMYLCASSSVGLATDTQYFGPGTRLTVL.

This clonotype was seen many times. The chain is built from TRBV29-1 and TRBJ1-2; TRBD1 might be the D (6 bases). The CDR3 has 13 amino acids. In germline, CDR1 is SQVTM, CDR2 ANQGSEA. With 3 bases removed from V and 4 bases from J, the gap between germline ends came to 12 bases. The CDR3 nucleotides are TGCAGCGTTGACTCCAGGGGTCCCTATGGCTACACCTTC. Translation gives CSVDSRGPYGYTF. The whole variable domain, remainder taken from reference TRBV29-1 and TRBJ1-2, is SAVISQKPSRDICQRGTSLTIQCQVDSQVTMMFWYRQQPGQSLTLIATANQGSEATYESGFVIDKFPISRPNLTFSTLTVSNMSPEDSSIYLCSVDSRGPYGYTFGSGTRLTVV.

The chain combines TRBV7-2 with TRBJ2-3, with TRBD2 identical over 7 bases. CDR3 length: 15 residues. J gave up 3 bases and V 3 bases, and 6 bases lay outside the gene matches. Germline lookup yields CDR1 SGHTA and CDR2 FQGNSA. The CDR3 loop is CASSLREGRTDTQYF. The CDR3 DNA follows: TGTGCCAGCAGCTTGAGGGAGGGGAGGACAGATACGCAGTATTTT.